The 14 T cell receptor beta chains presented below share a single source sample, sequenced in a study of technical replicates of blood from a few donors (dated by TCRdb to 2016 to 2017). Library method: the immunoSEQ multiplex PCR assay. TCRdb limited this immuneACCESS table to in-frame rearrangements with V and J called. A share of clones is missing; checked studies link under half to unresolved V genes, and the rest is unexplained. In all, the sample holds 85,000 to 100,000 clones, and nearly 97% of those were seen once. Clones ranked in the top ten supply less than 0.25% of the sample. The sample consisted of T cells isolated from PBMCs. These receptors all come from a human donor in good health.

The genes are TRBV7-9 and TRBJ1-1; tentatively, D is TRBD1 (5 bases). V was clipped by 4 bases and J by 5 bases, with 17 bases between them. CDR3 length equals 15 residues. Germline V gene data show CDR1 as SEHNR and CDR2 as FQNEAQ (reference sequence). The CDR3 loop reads CASSSLGREGTEAFF. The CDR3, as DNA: TGTGCCAGCAGCTCGCTTGGACGGGAGGGGACTGAAGCTTTCTTT.

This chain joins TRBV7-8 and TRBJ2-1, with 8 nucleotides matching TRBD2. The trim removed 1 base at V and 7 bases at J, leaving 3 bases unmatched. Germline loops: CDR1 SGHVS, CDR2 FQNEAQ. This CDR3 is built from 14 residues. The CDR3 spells CASSLEVAGNEQFF. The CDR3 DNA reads TGTGCCAGCAGCTTAGAGGTAGCGGGAAATGAGCAGTTCTTC.

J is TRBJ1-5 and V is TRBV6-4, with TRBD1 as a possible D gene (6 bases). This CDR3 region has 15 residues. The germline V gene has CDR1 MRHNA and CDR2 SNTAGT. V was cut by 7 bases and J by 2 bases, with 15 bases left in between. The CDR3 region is CASISRQVGNQPQHF. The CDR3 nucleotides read TGTGCCAGCATTTCTAGACAGGTCGGCAATCAGCCCCAGCATTTT.

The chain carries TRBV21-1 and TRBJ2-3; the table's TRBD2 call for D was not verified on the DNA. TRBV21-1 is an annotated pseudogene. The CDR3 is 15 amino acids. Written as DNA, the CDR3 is TGTGCCAGCTCGCGGCATCCCCGGGGCACAGATACGCAGTATTTT. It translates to CASSRHPRGTDTQYF.

CDR3 DNA sequence: TGTGCCAGCACCCTTGGGGACAGCTATCAGCCCCAGCATTTT. This codes for CASTLGDSYQPQHF. The gene calls are TRBV28 and TRBJ1-5, with 7 bases lining up with TRBD1. The CDR3 has 14 amino acids. The ends lost 7 bases at V and 5 bases at J; junction bases unmatched: 8. The germline V gene has CDR1 MDHEN and CDR2 SYDVKM.

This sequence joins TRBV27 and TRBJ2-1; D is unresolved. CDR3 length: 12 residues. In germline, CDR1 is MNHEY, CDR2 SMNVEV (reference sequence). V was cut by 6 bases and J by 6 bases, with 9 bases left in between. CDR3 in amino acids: CASSHLPNEQFF. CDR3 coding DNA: TGTGCCAGCAGCCATCTACCCAATGAGCAGTTCTTC.

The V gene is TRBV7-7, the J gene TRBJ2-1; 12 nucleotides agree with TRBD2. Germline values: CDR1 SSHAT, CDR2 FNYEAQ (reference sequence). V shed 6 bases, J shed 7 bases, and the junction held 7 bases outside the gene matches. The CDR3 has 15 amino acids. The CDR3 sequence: CASSRGLAGTNEQFF. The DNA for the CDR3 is TGTGCCAGCAGTCGCGGACTAGCGGGAACTAATGAGCAGTTCTTC.

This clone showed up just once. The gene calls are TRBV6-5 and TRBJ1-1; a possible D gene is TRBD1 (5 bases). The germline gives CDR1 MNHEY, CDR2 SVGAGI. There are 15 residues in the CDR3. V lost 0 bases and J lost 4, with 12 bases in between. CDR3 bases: TGTGCCAGCAGTTACTCGTCGGGGGTTGGCACTGAAGCTTTCTTT. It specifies CASSYSSGVGTEAFF.

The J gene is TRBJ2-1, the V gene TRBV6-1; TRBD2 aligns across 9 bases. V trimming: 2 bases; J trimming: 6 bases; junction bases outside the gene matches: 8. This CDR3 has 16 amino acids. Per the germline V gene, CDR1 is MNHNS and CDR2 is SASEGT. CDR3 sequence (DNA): TGTGCCAGCAGTGAACTCGAGACTAGCGGACGCAATGAGCAGTTCTTC. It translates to CASSELETSGRNEQFF.

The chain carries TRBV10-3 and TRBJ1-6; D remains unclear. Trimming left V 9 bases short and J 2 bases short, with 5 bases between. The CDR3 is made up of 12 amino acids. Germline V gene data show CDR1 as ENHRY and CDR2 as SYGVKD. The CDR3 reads CAIATYNSPLHF. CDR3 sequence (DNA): TGTGCCATTGCTACCTATAATTCACCCCTCCACTTT.

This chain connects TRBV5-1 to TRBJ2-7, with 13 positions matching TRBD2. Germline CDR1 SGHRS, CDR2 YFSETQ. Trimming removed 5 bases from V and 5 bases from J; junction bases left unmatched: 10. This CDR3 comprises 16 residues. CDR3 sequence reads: CASSGVLAGGPNEQYF. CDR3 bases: TGCGCCAGCAGTGGGGTACTAGCGGGAGGGCCCAACGAGCAGTACTTC.

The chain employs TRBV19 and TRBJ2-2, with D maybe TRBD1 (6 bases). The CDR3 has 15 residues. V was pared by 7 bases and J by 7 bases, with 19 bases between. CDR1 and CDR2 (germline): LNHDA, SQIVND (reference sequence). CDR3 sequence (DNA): TGTGCCAGTACCCAGTCCGGGGACAATAGCGGGGAGCTGTTTTTT. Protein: CASTQSGDNSGELFF.

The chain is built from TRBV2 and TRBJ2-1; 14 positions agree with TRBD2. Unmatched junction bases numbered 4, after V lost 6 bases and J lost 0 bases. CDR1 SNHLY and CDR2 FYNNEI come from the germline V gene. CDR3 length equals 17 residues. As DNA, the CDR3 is TGTGCCAGCAGGAGGACTAGCGGGGGGAGCTCCTACAATGAGCAGTTCTTC. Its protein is CASRRTSGGSSYNEQFF. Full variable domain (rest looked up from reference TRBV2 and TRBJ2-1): EPEVTQTPSHQVTQMGQEVILRCVPISNHLYFYWYRQILGQKVEFLVSFYNNEISEKSEIFDDQFSVERPDGSNFTLKIRSTKLEDSAMYFCASRRTSGGSSYNEQFFGPGTRLTVL.

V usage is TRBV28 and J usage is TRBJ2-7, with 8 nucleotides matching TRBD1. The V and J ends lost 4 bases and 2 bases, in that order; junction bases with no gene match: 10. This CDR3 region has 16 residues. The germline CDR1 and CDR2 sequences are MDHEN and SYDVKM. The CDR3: CASSSIGQGQPYEQYF. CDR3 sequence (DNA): TGTGCCAGCAGTTCGATCGGACAGGGACAACCCTACGAGCAGTACTTC.